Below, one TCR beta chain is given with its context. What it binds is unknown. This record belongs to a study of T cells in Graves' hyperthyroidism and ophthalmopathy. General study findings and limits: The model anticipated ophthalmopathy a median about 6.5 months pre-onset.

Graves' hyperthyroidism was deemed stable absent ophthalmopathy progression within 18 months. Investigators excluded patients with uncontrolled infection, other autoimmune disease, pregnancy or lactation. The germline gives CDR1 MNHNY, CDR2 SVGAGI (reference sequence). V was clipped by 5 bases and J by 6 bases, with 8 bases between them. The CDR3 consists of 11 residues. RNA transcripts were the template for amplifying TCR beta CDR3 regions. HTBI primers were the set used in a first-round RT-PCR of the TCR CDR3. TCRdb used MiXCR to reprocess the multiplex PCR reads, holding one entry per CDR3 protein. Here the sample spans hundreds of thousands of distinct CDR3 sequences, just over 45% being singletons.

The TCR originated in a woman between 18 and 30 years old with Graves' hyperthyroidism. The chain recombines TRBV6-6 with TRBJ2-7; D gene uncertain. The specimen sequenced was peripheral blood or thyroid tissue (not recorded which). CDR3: CASSELSEQYF. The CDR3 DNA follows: TGTGCCAGCAGTGAACTTTCCGAGCAGTACTTC.